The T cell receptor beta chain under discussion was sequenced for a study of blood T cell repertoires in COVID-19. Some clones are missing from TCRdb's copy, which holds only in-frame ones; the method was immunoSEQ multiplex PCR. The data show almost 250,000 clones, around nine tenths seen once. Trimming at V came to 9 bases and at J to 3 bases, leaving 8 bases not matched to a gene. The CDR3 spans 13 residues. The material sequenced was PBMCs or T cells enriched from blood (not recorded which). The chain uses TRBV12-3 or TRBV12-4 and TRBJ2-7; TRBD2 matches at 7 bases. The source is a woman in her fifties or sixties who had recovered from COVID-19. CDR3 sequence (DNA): TGTGCCAGTTCCGGGACTACTCTCTACGAGCAGTACTTC. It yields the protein CASSGTTLYEQYF.